These T cell receptor beta chains were read from a single sample in a study of cytomegalovirus exposure and HLA in healthy donors. Here immunoSEQ multiplex PCR was the method, and the copy in TCRdb shows in-frame clones only, minus some. The sample lists 150,000 to 180,000 clones; about 76% were seen once. The specimen sequenced was PBMCs. These receptors were obtained from a man between 25 and 39 years old in good health and CMV-seropositive. Both conserved end residues are part of each CDR3. A D gene is named only where the DNA matches it firmly. Some rows have no size entry. The others give once, few or many, or a class for an expanded clone.

v_gene	abundance	d_gene	j_gene	CDR3aa	CDR3nt
TRBV5-1	NA	NA	TRBJ1-1	CASSPGDTLNTEAFF	TGCGCCAGCAGCCCTGGGGACACCTTGAACACTGAAGCTTTCTTT
TRBV5-5	NA	NA	TRBJ1-2	CASSFGQQDTF	TGTGCCAGCAGCTTCGGACAGCAGGACACCTTC
TRBV29-1	NA	TRBD1	TRBJ1-1	CSASPGTGNTEAFF	TGCAGCGCCAGTCCCGGGACAGGGAACACTGAAGCTTTCTTT
TRBV30	NA	NA	TRBJ2-7	CAWSRRGRTIFYYEQYF	TGTGCCTGGAGTCGGAGGGGGCGAACAATTTTTTACTACGAGCAGTACTTC
TRBV9	NA	TRBD2	TRBJ2-1	CASSVGTSGSHNEQFF	TGTGCCAGCAGCGTCGGGACTAGCGGGAGCCACAATGAGCAGTTCTTC
TRBV20-1	NA	TRBD2	TRBJ2-3	CSARAGVQYF	TGCAGTGCTCGAGCGGGAGTTCAGTATTTT
TRBV28	NA	NA	TRBJ2-2	CASRLFAGELFF	TGTGCCAGCCGATTATTCGCCGGGGAGCTGTTTTTT
TRBV12-5	NA	NA	TRBJ1-1	CASSGTGEKTEAFF	TGTGCTTCCTCCGGGACGGGGGAGAAGACTGAAGCTTTCTTT
TRBV10-3	NA	TRBD2	TRBJ2-1	CAISGGLIGGANNEQFF	TGTGCCATCAGTGGGGGTCTGATCGGGGGGGCTAACAATGAGCAGTTCTTC
TRBV7-3	NA	NA	TRBJ2-5	CASSFRRGHQETQYF	TGTGCCAGCAGCTTCCGGCGGGGGCACCAGGAGACCCAGTACTTC
TRBV1	NA	NA	TRBJ2-7	CTSGAHQGRNYEQYF	TGCACCAGCGGAGCCCATCAGGGGCGAAACTACGAGCAGTACTTC
TRBV9	NA	TRBD2	TRBJ2-1	CASSVGTSGSREQFF	TGTGCCAGCAGCGTAGGGACTAGCGGGAGTAGAGAGCAGTTCTTC
TRBV20-1	NA	NA	TRBJ2-7	CSARDIYEQYF	TGCAGTGCCCGGGACATCTACGAGCAGTACTTC
TRBV2	NA	NA	TRBJ1-5	CASSERRVNQPQHF	TGTGCCAGCAGTGAGAGGCGGGTGAATCAGCCCCAGCATTTT
TRBV6-5	few	TRBD1	TRBJ1-5	CASRRGTGGSQPQHF	TGTGCCAGCAGACGCGGGACAGGGGGCTCTCAGCCCCAGCATTTT
TRBV4-2	NA	NA	TRBJ2-3	CASSPAPGLSSTDTQYF	TGTGCCAGCAGCCCAGCCCCCGGACTATCTAGCACAGATACGCAGTATTTT
TRBV30	NA	NA	TRBJ2-4	CAWTLDSSIQYF	TGTGCCTGGACCCTTGACTCAAGCATTCAGTACTTC
TRBV12-5	NA	TRBD2	TRBJ2-2	CASGLGSGGYTGELFF	TGTGCTAGTGGTTTGGGTAGCGGGGGGTACACCGGGGAGCTGTTTTTT
TRBV6-1	NA	NA	TRBJ2-3	CASRVASADTQYF	TGTGCCAGCAGGGTTGCGAGCGCAGATACGCAGTATTTT
TRBV5-6	NA	TRBD2	TRBJ2-3	CASSSGGGAEDTQYF	TGTGCCAGCAGCTCGGGCGGGGGGGCGGAAGATACGCAGTATTTT
TRBV7-9	NA	NA	TRBJ1-1	CASSFEYTEAFF	TGTGCCAGCAGCTTCGAGTACACTGAAGCTTTCTTT
TRBV12-5	NA	TRBD1	TRBJ2-7	CASGLDRTGSYEQYF	TGTGCTAGTGGTTTGGACAGGACAGGGAGCTACGAGCAGTACTTC
TRBV11-2	NA	NA	TRBJ2-7	CASSLDPQGYEQYF	TGTGCCAGCAGCTTAGATCCGCAGGGCTACGAGCAGTACTTC
TRBV7-8	once	NA	TRBJ1-2	CASSSGSLYGYTF	TGTGCCAGCAGCTCAGGGTCCTTATATGGCTACACCTTC
TRBV4-2	few	TRBD2	TRBJ2-1	CASSVLAGANNEQFF	TGTGCCAGCAGCGTACTAGCGGGGGCCAACAATGAGCAGTTCTTC
TRBV9	NA	NA	TRBJ2-3	CASSVDGRRELDTQYF	TGTGCCAGCAGCGTAGATGGTAGGAGGGAGTTAGATACGCAGTATTTT
TRBV7-2	NA	TRBD1	TRBJ1-6	CASSLGQPNSPLHF	TGTGCCAGCAGCTTGGGACAGCCAAATTCACCCCTCCACTTT
TRBV5-6	NA	NA	TRBJ1-4	CASSPNRESNEKLFF	TGTGCCAGCAGCCCGAACAGAGAGTCTAATGAAAAACTGTTTTTT
TRBV5-1	once	NA	TRBJ2-7	CASSDSSSYEQYF	TGCGCCAGCAGCGACAGCTCTAGTTACGAGCAGTACTTC
TRBV7-5	NA	NA	TRBJ2-7	CARSSGASGGSYEQYF	TGTGCCAGAAGCTCAGGGGCCAGCGGGGGCTCCTACGAGCAGTACTTC
TRBV6-5	NA	NA	TRBJ2-7	CASAKTGSGEQYF	TGTGCCAGTGCTAAAACAGGGTCCGGCGAGCAGTACTTC
TRBV7-2	few	NA	TRBJ2-5	CASSLVRRETQYF	TGTGCCAGCAGCTTAGTACGGAGGGAGACCCAGTACTTC
TRBV29-1	NA	NA	TRBJ1-2	CSVEPVAGGNYGYTF	TGCAGCGTTGAACCCGTCGCGGGAGGGAACTATGGCTACACCTTC
TRBV12-2	NA	NA	TRBJ2-7	CASRLAEGTYEQYF	TGTGCAAGTCGCCTAGCGGAGGGTACCTACGAGCAGTACTTC
TRBV6-1	NA	TRBD1	TRBJ2-5	CASRDRLRETQYF	TGTGCCAGCAGGGACAGGCTTCGAGAGACCCAGTACTTC
TRBV5-1	NA	NA	TRBJ1-5	CASSIQGDQPQHF	TGCGCCAGCAGCATACAGGGAGATCAGCCCCAGCATTTT
TRBV2	NA	TRBD2	TRBJ2-1	CASSEASGGGNNEQFF	TGTGCCAGCAGTGAAGCCAGCGGGGGAGGGAACAATGAGCAGTTCTTC
TRBV27	once	NA	TRBJ2-4	CASSLLAHPRGEAKNIQYF	TGTGCCAGCAGTTTATTAGCCCACCCCAGGGGGGAGGCCAAAAACATTCAGTACTTC
TRBV6-5	NA	TRBD1	TRBJ2-7	CASNNRGQIYEQYF	TGTGCCAGCAATAATAGGGGACAGATTTACGAGCAGTACTTC
TRBV5-1	once	NA	TRBJ2-5	CASSPLRTAQETQYF	TGCGCCAGCAGCCCACTCCGGACAGCCCAAGAGACCCAGTACTTC
TRBV11-2	NA	NA	TRBJ1-4	CASSPDSLNEKLFF	TGTGCCAGCAGCCCAGACAGCCTTAATGAAAAACTGTTTTTT
TRBV11-2	NA	NA	TRBJ2-5	CASSGLEETQYF	TGTGCCAGCAGTGGACTGGAAGAGACCCAGTACTTC
TRBV11-2	NA	NA	TRBJ2-1	CASSLGGYRNNEQFF	TGTGCCAGCAGCCTAGGGGGTTACAGGAACAATGAGCAGTTCTTC
TRBV30	NA	TRBD1	TRBJ1-1	CAWSVTGGPAFF	TGTGCCTGGAGTGTGACAGGGGGGCCTGCTTTCTTT
TRBV9	NA	NA	TRBJ1-1	CASSVALTRDEAFF	TGTGCCAGCAGCGTAGCCCTGACGAGGGATGAAGCTTTCTTT
TRBV27	few	NA	TRBJ2-7	CASSLQGTTYEQYF	TGTGCCAGCAGTTTACAGGGAACCACCTACGAGCAGTACTTC
TRBV19	few	NA	TRBJ2-3	CASRREFTDTQYF	TGTGCCAGTAGACGGGAGTTCACAGATACGCAGTATTTT
TRBV18	few	TRBD1	TRBJ2-7	CASSPGQGHEQYF	TGTGCCAGCTCACCCGGACAGGGTCACGAGCAGTACTTC
TRBV13	once	NA	TRBJ2-7	CASSLTRDSYEQYF	TGTGCCAGCAGCCTAACTAGGGACTCCTACGAGCAGTACTTC
TRBV7-3	NA	NA	TRBJ2-2	CASSPGQTGELFF	TGTGCCAGCAGCCCGGGTCAAACCGGGGAGCTGTTTTTT
TRBV27	NA	TRBD2	TRBJ2-2	CASTWTSGNTGELFF	TGTGCCAGCACCTGGACTAGCGGGAACACCGGGGAGCTGTTTTTT
TRBV10-2	NA	NA	TRBJ1-3	CASSESTSRISGNTIYF	TGCGCCAGCAGTGAGTCCACTAGCAGAATCTCTGGAAACACCATATATTTT
TRBV7-7	NA	TRBD1	TRBJ2-5	CASSPNPTGGETQYF	TGTGCTAGCAGCCCCAACCCGACAGGGGGAGAGACCCAGTACTTC
TRBV6-5	NA	NA	TRBJ2-7	CASSYGGTTNHEQYF	TGTGCCAGCAGTTACGGGGGGACGACGAACCACGAGCAGTACTTC
TRBV6-1	once	TRBD1	TRBJ2-5	CASSSTGQETQYF	TGTGCCAGCAGTTCGACAGGGCAAGAGACCCAGTACTTC
TRBV5-1	NA	TRBD1	TRBJ1-1	CASSLGDRGNTEAFF	TGCGCCAGCAGCTTGGGAGACAGGGGGAACACTGAAGCTTTCTTT
TRBV7-2	NA	TRBD2	TRBJ2-7	CASSPGLFYEQYF	TGTGCCAGCAGCCCGGGACTATTCTACGAGCAGTACTTC
TRBV10-1	NA	TRBD1	TRBJ1-1	CASSESTDRGFEAFF	TGCGCCAGCAGTGAATCTACAGACAGGGGGTTTGAAGCTTTCTTT
TRBV29-1	NA	NA	TRBJ1-1	CSASQGNTEAFF	TGCAGCGCGTCCCAGGGGAACACTGAAGCTTTCTTT
TRBV7-9	NA	TRBD2	TRBJ2-7	CASSPSGRTTRIYEQYF	TGTGCCAGCAGCCCTAGCGGGAGGACTACACGCATTTACGAGCAGTACTTC